Shown below are 8 T cell receptor beta chains from a single sample sequenced in a study of blood T cell repertoires in COVID-19. TCRdb's table, derived via immunoSEQ multiplex PCR, lists solely in-frame clones and lacks some. The data hold roughly 63,000 clones, with 79% observed a single time. Specimen: peripheral blood. All receptors come from a human donor in a cohort sampled during active COVID-19.

This clone was counted a few times. The CDR3 reads CASSYLQGALSYEQYF. The CDR3 nucleotides read TGCGCCAGCAGCTACCTCCAGGGTGCCCTCTCCTACGAGCAGTACTTC. The chain couples TRBV4-1 to TRBJ2-7, with a possible D match to TRBD1 (5 bases). The CDR3 extends over 16 amino acids. V lost 5 bases and J lost 0, with 17 bases in between. The germline gives CDR1 MGHRA, CDR2 YSYEKL.

This chain links TRBV5-5 with TRBJ2-4, with 7 bases identical to TRBD1. With 3 bases clipped from V and 0 bases from J, the junction kept 6 bases outside the gene matches. The CDR3 length is 16 residues. Germline CDR1 SGHKS, CDR2 YYEKEE (reference sequence). The CDR3: CASSSTGVGAKNIQYF. For the CDR3, the DNA is TGTGCCAGCAGCTCCACAGGGGTCGGAGCCAAAAACATTCAGTACTTC.

The genes are TRBV7-8 and TRBJ2-1; 12 bases are a match to TRBD1. The germline V gene encodes CDR1 SGHVS and CDR2 FQNEAQ. J lost 7 bases, V lost 3 bases, and 7 bases had no gene match. The CDR3 is made up of 16 amino acids. DNA for the CDR3: TGTGCCAGCAGCTTCACATCGGGACAGGGGGCGAATGAGCAGTTCTTC. Its protein product is CASSFTSGQGANEQFF.

This clone turned up a few times. The V call is TRBV6-6, the J call TRBJ2-1; 11 bases map to TRBD2. CDR1 is MNHNY, CDR2 SVGAGI, per germline (reference sequence). This CDR3 region has 18 residues. V lost 5 bases, J lost 7 bases, and 16 bases stayed unmatched. This CDR3 is CASSHPTLAGGPWNEQFF. The CDR3 coding sequence is TGTGCCAGCAGTCACCCTACCTTAGCGGGAGGGCCATGGAATGAGCAGTTCTTC.

The chain couples TRBV19 to TRBJ1-2, with TRBD1 matching over 8 bases. Trimming removed 5 bases from V and 4 bases from J; junction bases left unmatched: 12. The germline CDR1 and CDR2 sequences are LNHDA and SQIVND (reference sequence). CDR3 length equals 16 residues. CDR3: CASSLTGTGEFYGYTF. CDR3 nucleotide sequence: TGTGCCAGTAGTCTTACCGGGACAGGAGAATTCTATGGCTACACCTTC.

The rearrangement uses TRBV5-1 and TRBJ2-5; 7 bases map to TRBD1. CDR1 is SGHRS, CDR2 YFSETQ, per germline. V lost 1 base, J lost 6 bases, and 9 bases stayed unmatched. The CDR3 spans 15 residues. As DNA, the CDR3 is TGCGCCAGCAGCTTGAATCTACAGGGGATGAAGACCCAGTACTTC. It specifies CASSLNLQGMKTQYF.

The rearrangement joins TRBV7-2 to TRBJ2-5, with TRBD1 identical over 9 bases. Germline V gene sequence: CDR1 SGHTA, CDR2 FQGNSA. V was pared by 2 bases and J by 5 bases, with 6 bases of the junction left unmatched. The CDR3 is 15 amino acids. DNA of the CDR3: TGTGCCAGCAGCTTACTCCTACAGGGGGCTGAGACCCAGTACTTC. It specifies CASSLLLQGAETQYF.

This clone was counted once. The rearrangement links TRBV15 to TRBJ2-1, with a weak D call TRBD2 (5 bases). This CDR3 is built from 15 residues. Between the trimmed V and J ends, which lost 7 bases and 7 bases, there was a span of 20 bases. From germline, CDR1 is LNHNV and CDR2 YYDKDF (reference sequence). The CDR3: CATTSPKTTGNEQFF. Written as DNA, the CDR3 is TGTGCCACCACTTCTCCGAAGACCACGGGGAATGAGCAGTTCTTC. Using reference TRBV15 and TRBJ2-1 for the parts outside the CDR3, the full variable domain is DAMVIQNPRYQVTQFGKPVTLSCSQTLNHNVMYWYQQKSSQAPKLLFHYYDKDFNNEADTPDNFQSRRPNTSFCFLDIRSPGLGDTAMYLCATTSPKTTGNEQFFGPGTRLTVL.